What follows describes a single T cell receptor (beta chain). This entry comes from a study of blood T cell repertoires in COVID-19. About the study: Donors in the United States, Italy and Spain gave samples during acute or convalescent COVID-19. From T cells, B-cell-depleted T cells, or PBMCs came the material, which was cDNA or gDNA.

Germline-derived CDR1 and CDR2 are SGDLS and YYNGEE. The CDR3 runs 15 residues. Trimming removed 0 bases from V and 1 base from J, with 10 bases in between. The protocol was immunoSEQ multiplex PCR, while the TCRdb copy is restricted to in-frame clones and leaves out a portion. The data show about 60,000 clones, with approximately 91% seen just once and about 13% held by the top ten. The sample taken for sequencing was peripheral blood. This clonotype was sampled from an older woman with active COVID-19. V gene TRBV9 combines with J gene TRBJ1-1; D is unclear. CDR3 DNA sequence: TGTGCCAGCAGCGTAGAAGGACGGGGGAACACTGAAGCTTTCTTT. Its protein product is CASSVEGRGNTEAFF.